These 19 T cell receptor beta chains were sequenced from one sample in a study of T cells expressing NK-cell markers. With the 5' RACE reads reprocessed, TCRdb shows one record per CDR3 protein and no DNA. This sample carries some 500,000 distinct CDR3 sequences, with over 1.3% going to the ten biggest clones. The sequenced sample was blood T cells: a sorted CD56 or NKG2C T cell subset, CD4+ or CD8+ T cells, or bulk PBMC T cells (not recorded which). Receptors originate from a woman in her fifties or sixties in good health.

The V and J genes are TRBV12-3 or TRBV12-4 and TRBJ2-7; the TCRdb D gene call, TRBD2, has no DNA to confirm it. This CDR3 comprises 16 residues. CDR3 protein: CASSSRLAGGSYEQYF.

CDR3 residues: CASSLQGGQYF. The rearrangement uses TRBV12-3 or TRBV12-4 and TRBJ2-5; TCRdb calls TRBD2, which cannot be checked without DNA. CDR3 length: 11 amino acids.

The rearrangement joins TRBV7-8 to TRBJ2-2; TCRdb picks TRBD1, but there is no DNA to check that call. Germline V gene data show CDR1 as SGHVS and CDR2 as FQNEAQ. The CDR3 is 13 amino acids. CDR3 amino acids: CASSHPGPGELFF.

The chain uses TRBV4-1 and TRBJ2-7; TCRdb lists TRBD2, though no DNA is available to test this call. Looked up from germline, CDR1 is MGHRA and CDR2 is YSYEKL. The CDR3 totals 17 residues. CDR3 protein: CASSQVGDFKESYEQYF.

The CDR3 is CASSSGGRTGLPNTEAFF. V is TRBV11-2 and J is TRBJ1-1; TCRdb's D call of TRBD1 is untestable without DNA. In germline, CDR1 is SGHAT, CDR2 FQNNGV. The length of the CDR3 is 18 residues.

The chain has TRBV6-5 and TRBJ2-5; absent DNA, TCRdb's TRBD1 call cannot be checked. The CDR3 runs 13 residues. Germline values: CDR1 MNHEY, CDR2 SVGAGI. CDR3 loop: CASSPVGWETQYF.

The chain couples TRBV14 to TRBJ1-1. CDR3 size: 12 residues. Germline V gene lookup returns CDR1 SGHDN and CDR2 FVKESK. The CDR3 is CASRTDYGEAFF.

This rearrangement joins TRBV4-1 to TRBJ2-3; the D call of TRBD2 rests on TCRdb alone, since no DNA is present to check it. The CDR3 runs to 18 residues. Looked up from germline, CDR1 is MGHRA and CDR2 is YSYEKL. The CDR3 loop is CASSQAYSGLSLTDTQYF.

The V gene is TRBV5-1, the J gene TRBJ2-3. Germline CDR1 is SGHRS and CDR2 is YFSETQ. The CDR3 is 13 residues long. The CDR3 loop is CASRTEGRDTQYF.

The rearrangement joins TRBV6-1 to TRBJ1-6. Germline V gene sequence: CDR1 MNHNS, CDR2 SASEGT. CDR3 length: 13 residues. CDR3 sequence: CASSGTQRTSLHF.

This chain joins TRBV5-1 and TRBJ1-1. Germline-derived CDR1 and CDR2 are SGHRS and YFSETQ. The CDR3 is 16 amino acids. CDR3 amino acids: CASSLAHWPNFAEAFF.

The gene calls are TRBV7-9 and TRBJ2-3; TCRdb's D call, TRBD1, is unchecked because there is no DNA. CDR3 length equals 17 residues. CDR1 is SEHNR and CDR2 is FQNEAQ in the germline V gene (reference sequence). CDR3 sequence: CASSPNHRGASTDTQYF.

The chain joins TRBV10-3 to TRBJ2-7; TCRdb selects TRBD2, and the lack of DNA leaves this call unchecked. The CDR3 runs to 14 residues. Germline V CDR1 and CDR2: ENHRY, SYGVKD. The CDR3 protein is CAISESAPPYEQYF.

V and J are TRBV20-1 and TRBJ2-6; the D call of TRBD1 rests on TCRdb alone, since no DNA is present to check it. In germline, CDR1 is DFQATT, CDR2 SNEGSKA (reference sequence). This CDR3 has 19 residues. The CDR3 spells CSARDSDQAGVSGANVLTF.

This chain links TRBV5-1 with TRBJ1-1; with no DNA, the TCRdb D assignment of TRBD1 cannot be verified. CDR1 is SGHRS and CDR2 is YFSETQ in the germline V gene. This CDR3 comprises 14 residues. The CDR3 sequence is CASSLGSSGGSAFF.

The CDR3 is CSARTSGTTQFF. The chain carries TRBV20-1 and TRBJ2-1; checking the TCRdb D call of TRBD2 is not possible without DNA. The germline CDR1 and CDR2 sequences are DFQATT and SNEGSKA (reference sequence). The CDR3 spans 12 residues.

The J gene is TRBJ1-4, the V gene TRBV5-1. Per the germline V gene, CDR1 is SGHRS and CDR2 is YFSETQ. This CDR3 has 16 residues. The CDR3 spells CASSFGLTLENEKLFF.

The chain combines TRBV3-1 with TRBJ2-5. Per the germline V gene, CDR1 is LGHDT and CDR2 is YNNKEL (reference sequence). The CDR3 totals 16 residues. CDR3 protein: CASSLKTSGSQETQYF.

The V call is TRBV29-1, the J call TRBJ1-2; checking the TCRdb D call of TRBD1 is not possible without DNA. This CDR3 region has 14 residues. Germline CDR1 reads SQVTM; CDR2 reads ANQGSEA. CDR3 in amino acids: CSVQMDRPNYGYTF.